These 25 T cell receptor beta chains originate from one sample sequenced in a study of blood T cells in healthy people across ages. PCR was performed a second time for about 6 to 11 cycles using a sample-barcoded 5' primer and a J-beta primer mix. TCRdb reprocessed the 5' RACE reads with MiXCR, giving one entry per CDR3 protein. The sample includes approximately 1,000,000 distinct CDR3 sequences, over 35% seen only once; the top ten take approximately 20%. Sequencing used blood. These receptor sequences come from a woman aged 55-69 years in good health.

This sequence joins TRBV2 and TRBJ2-7; D tentatively reads TRBD1 or TRBD2 (5 bases each). V shed 7 bases and J shed 0 bases, with 13 bases lying between them. The CDR3 covers 14 residues. Per the germline V gene, CDR1 is SNHLY and CDR2 is FYNNEI. The DNA of the CDR3 is TGTGCCAGCACGGGGCGGATGAGCTCCTACGAGCAGTACTTC. Translation: CASTGRMSSYEQYF.

This clonotype was recorded at least ten times. The J gene is TRBJ2-1, the V gene TRBV27; D is unresolved. This CDR3 is built from 14 residues. The V and J ends lost 5 bases and 2 bases respectively, with 10 bases between them. Germline V lookup: CDR1 MNHEY, CDR2 SMNVEV (reference sequence). The CDR3 reads CASSPSRTYNEQFF. CDR3 sequence (DNA): TGTGCCAGCAGTCCGAGTCGAACCTACAATGAGCAGTTCTTC.

The genes are TRBV5-1 and TRBJ2-7; 9 nucleotides agree with TRBD1. V dropped 4 bases and J dropped 5; count of bases not matched to a gene: 10. This CDR3 is 15 amino acids long. Germline V gives CDR1 SGHRS, CDR2 YFSETQ. The CDR3 region is CASSAPDRGDHEQYF. CDR3 DNA: TGCGCCAGCAGCGCCCCCGACAGGGGGGACCACGAGCAGTACTTC. The whole variable domain, remainder taken from reference TRBV5-1 and TRBJ2-7, is KAGVTQTPRYLIKTRGQQVTLSCSPISGHRSVSWYQQTPGQGLQFLFEYFSETQRNKGNFPGRFSGRQFSNSRSEMNVSTLELGDSALYLCASSAPDRGDHEQYFGPGTRLTVT.

CDR3 bases: TGTGCCAGCAGCTCCGACTCAGAGACTAGCGCGGAGACCCAGTACTTC. Amino acids: CASSSDSETSAETQYF. This rearrangement joins TRBV13 to TRBJ2-5, with 8 bases that match TRBD2. The J segment lost 5 bases and the V segment lost 4 bases, leaving 12 bases of the junction unmatched. Germline CDR1 PRHDT, CDR2 FYEKMQ (reference sequence). This CDR3 contains 16 residues.

This clonotype was counted between two and nine times. V and J are TRBV20-1 and TRBJ2-1; 14 bases match TRBD2. Germline loops: CDR1 DFQATT, CDR2 SNEGSKA (reference sequence). The length of the CDR3 is 14 residues. V lost 6 bases, J lost 7 bases, and 5 bases stayed unmatched. CDR3 sequence: CSAQGLAGVNEQFF. As DNA, the CDR3 is TGCAGTGCCCAGGGACTAGCGGGAGTAAATGAGCAGTTCTTC.

The gene calls are TRBV6-4 and TRBJ2-1, with 10 bases matching TRBD2. V shed 5 bases, J shed 2 bases, and the junction held 3 bases outside the gene matches. CDR1 is MRHNA, CDR2 SNTAGT, per germline. The CDR3 totals 15 residues. Here the CDR3 reads CASSPAGGTYNEQFF. The DNA of the CDR3 is TGTGCCAGCAGTCCAGCGGGAGGGACCTACAATGAGCAGTTCTTC.

The CDR3 sequence is CSAGTGGSGNQPQHF. CDR3 DNA: TGCAGTGCCGGGACAGGGGGCAGCGGCAATCAGCCCCAGCATTTT. The V gene is TRBV20-1, the J gene TRBJ1-5, with 12 bases lining up with TRBD1. This CDR3 spans 15 amino acids. The V segment lost 6 bases and the J segment 2 bases; nucleotides outside the gene matches: 5. Germline V gene sequence: CDR1 DFQATT, CDR2 SNEGSKA (reference sequence).

J is TRBJ2-7 and V is TRBV10-3; TRBD1 aligns across 8 bases. The J call may not be correct, given that the DNA end is closer to TRBJ2-5. In germline, CDR1 is ENHRY, CDR2 SYGVKD. The CDR3 contains 13 residues. The CDR3 region is CATSMTGEETQYF. Here the CDR3 DNA reads TGTGCCACCAGCATGACAGGGGAAGAGACCCAGTACTTC.

In this sample, this clonotype turned up a few times. The genes are TRBV20-1 and TRBJ2-5, with D possibly TRBD2 on 6 matching bases. Between the trimmed V and J ends, which lost 5 bases and 2 bases, there was a span of 15 bases. The CDR3 is 14 residues long. CDR1 and CDR2 (germline): DFQATT, SNEGSKA (reference sequence). CDR3 DNA: TGCAGTGCTGAGAGCGGGCAGGTTCAAGAGACCCAGTACTTC. The encoded protein is CSAESGQVQETQYF.

V usage is TRBV20-1 and J usage is TRBJ2-4; possible D gene TRBD1, 6 bases. Trimming removed 3 bases at V and 9 bases at J, with 12 bases between. From germline, CDR1 is DFQATT and CDR2 SNEGSKA (reference sequence). The CDR3 sequence is 12 residues long. The DNA of the CDR3 is TGCAGTGCTAGCCCAGGGGAAAGCATTCAGTACTTC. Translating gives CSASPGESIQYF.

With respect to this clonotype: The junction departs from germline at one end; a sequencing error may be responsible. The chain is built from TRBV24-1 and TRBJ2-3, with TRBD1 matching 7 bases. Germline V gene sequence: CDR1 KGHDR, CDR2 SFDVKD. There are 14 residues in the CDR3. The CDR3 spells CAASDANRGDTQYF. For the CDR3, the DNA is TGTGCCGCCAGTGATGCCAACAGGGGAGATACGCAGTATTTT.

J is TRBJ1-2 and V is TRBV20-1, with D uncertain. The CDR3 is 13 amino acids. V lost 5 bases and J lost 4, with 14 bases in between. The germline CDR1 and CDR2 sequences are DFQATT and SNEGSKA (reference sequence). CDR3: CSAGSRRSYGYTF. The CDR3 nucleotides are TGCAGTGCTGGCTCCAGACGGAGCTATGGCTACACCTTC.

The CDR3 nucleotides read TGTGCCAGCAAAGGGACTAGCGCAAGCTCCTACGAGCAGTACTTC. Translating gives CASKGTSASSYEQYF. The chain couples TRBV6-1 to TRBJ2-7; TRBD2 aligns across 10 bases. From germline, CDR1 is MNHNS and CDR2 SASEGT. V trimming: 7 bases; J trimming: 0 bases; junction bases outside the gene matches: 6. The length of the CDR3 is 15 residues.

This clonotype was observed a few times. V usage is TRBV3-1 and J usage is TRBJ2-1; TRBD2 aligns across 12 bases. Per germline, CDR1 LGHDT and CDR2 YNNKEL (reference sequence). Unmatched junction bases numbered 19, after V lost 7 bases and J lost 9 bases. The CDR3 is made up of 18 amino acids. The CDR3 reads CASTLNQVGLAGGSEQFF. The CDR3 DNA is TGTGCCAGCACCTTAAACCAAGTTGGCCTAGCGGGAGGGAGTGAGCAGTTCTTC.

This sequence joins TRBV3-1 and TRBJ2-5; D might be TRBD2 (6 bases). The germline V gene has CDR1 LGHDT and CDR2 YNNKEL (reference sequence). V lost 1 base and J 2 bases, leaving 20 bases between the germline ends. The CDR3 runs to 18 residues. The CDR3, as DNA: TGTGCCAGCAGCCAAGGGCTGGGACTGGAGCCCGGACAAGAGACCCAGTACTTC. This sequence encodes CASSQGLGLEPGQETQYF.

The chain carries TRBV11-2 and TRBJ2-2, with D tentatively TRBD2 (5 bases). V was shortened by 1 base and J by 0 bases, with 9 bases between the two germline ends. The CDR3 loop spans 16 amino acids. Germline V gene lookup returns CDR1 SGHAT and CDR2 FQNNGV. The CDR3: CASSLGTFSNTGELFF. The CDR3 DNA reads as TGTGCCAGCAGCTTAGGGACTTTTTCGAACACCGGGGAGCTGTTTTTT.

This clonotype was recorded a few times. The rearrangement links TRBV5-4 to TRBJ2-5, with TRBD2 matching 11 bases. This CDR3 has 15 amino acids. Losses at the gene ends were 2 bases for V and 5 bases for J; bases not matched to a gene: 5. The germline V gene encodes CDR1 SGHNT and CDR2 YYREEE (reference sequence). The CDR3 reads CASSLRLAGYETQYF. CDR3 in DNA: TGTGCCAGCAGCTTACGACTAGCGGGATACGAGACCCAGTACTTC. Full variable domain (remainder filled in from reference TRBV5-4 and TRBJ2-5): ETGVTQSPTHLIKTRGQQVTLRCSSQSGHNTVSWYQQALGQGPQFIFQYYREEENGRGNFPPRFSGLQFPNYSSELNVNALELDDSALYLCASSLRLAGYETQYFGPGTRLLVL.

This clonotype turned up a few times. This chain links TRBV7-9 with TRBJ2-1, with TRBD2 matching 8 bases. The germline CDR1 and CDR2 sequences are SEHNR and FQNEAQ (reference sequence). This CDR3 spans 13 amino acids. The junction had 8 bases not matched to a gene; V was cut back by 8 bases and J by 8 bases. The CDR3 coding sequence is TGTGCCAGCGGGGGACTAGGTGGCGATGAGCAGTTCTTC. Protein sequence: CASGGLGGDEQFF.

The chain joins TRBV20-1 to TRBJ2-7; D ambiguous. Germline V lookup: CDR1 DFQATT, CDR2 SNEGSKA (reference sequence). Trimming removed 6 bases at V and 4 bases at J, with 13 bases between. CDR3 length: 12 amino acids. The CDR3 spells CSALTQAYEQYF. For the CDR3, the DNA is TGCAGTGCCCTAACTCAGGCGTACGAGCAGTACTTC.

The chain couples TRBV6-1 to TRBJ2-1; D remains ambiguous. V lost 3 bases and J lost 12, with 12 bases in between. This CDR3 is 12 amino acids long. CDR1 is MNHNS, CDR2 SASEGT, per germline. CDR3 region: CASSDTIRRQFF. The CDR3, as DNA: TGTGCCAGCAGTGACACTATCCGTCGGCAGTTCTTC.

This clonotype appeared a few times. This chain links TRBV27 with TRBJ1-2; maybe TRBD1 (5 bases). Germline V gives CDR1 MNHEY, CDR2 SMNVEV (reference sequence). V was pared by 6 bases and J by 8 bases, with 16 bases between. This CDR3 is 13 amino acids long. CDR3 protein: CASRAGGARGYTF. CDR3 in DNA: TGTGCCAGCAGAGCCGGAGGGGCGCGGGGCTACACCTTC.

The chain has TRBV12-3 or TRBV12-4 and TRBJ2-7; D possibly corresponds to TRBD2 (6 bases). V lost 5 bases and J lost 9, with 23 bases in between. The CDR3 has 15 residues. CDR3 in DNA: TGTGCCAGCAGTGGGGGGAGATCCGATCTACGTTTGCAGTACTTC. It yields the protein CASSGGRSDLRLQYF.

This clonotype was seen a handful of times. The chain is built from TRBV15 and TRBJ1-2, with D hard to call. The CDR3 totals 12 residues. The V end was cut by 8 bases, the J end by 4 bases, with 11 bases between. Germline loops: CDR1 LNHNV, CDR2 YYDKDF (reference sequence). This CDR3 reads CATSEGIYGYTF. CDR3 nucleotide sequence: TGTGCCACCTCAGAGGGAATCTATGGCTACACCTTC.

The V gene is TRBV5-1, the J gene TRBJ2-1, with D possibly matching TRBD1 (6 bases). The DNA end is a closer match to TRBJ2-7, so the J assignment may be wrong. The CDR3 spans 15 residues. The germline V gene encodes CDR1 SGHRS and CDR2 YFSETQ. The CDR3 sequence is CASSSDSTNYNEQYF. CDR3 sequence (DNA): TGCGCCAGCAGCTCGGACAGTACGAACTACAATGAGCAGTACTTC.

This clonotype turned up a few times. The chain is built from TRBV6-6 and TRBJ1-6; D unclear. V dropped 6 bases and J dropped 9 bases, with 15 bases sitting between them. There are 14 residues in the CDR3. Per germline, CDR1 MNHNY and CDR2 SVGAGI (reference sequence). Here the CDR3 DNA reads TGTGCCAGCAGAGGCACAGACAAGAGTTCACCCCTCCACTTT. The encoded protein is CASRGTDKSSPLHF.